This TCR beta chain derives from a study of beta chain features in type 1 diabetes. Isolated RNA was reverse transcribed in full, so expressed TCRB transcripts were sequenced. Sequencing used immunoSEQ multiplex PCR; TCRdb keeps in-frame clones, though not all of them. Among more than 120,000 clones, about 13% were seen once, and the ten largest hold 1.3%. This clone has a handful of counts. Its antigen is unknown. Trimming removed 0 bases from V and 16 bases from J, with 23 bases in between. CDR1 and CDR2 (germline): SGHRS, YFSETQ. The CDR3 consists of 15 residues. Naive, central memory, regulatory and stem cell-like memory cells within the CD4+ compartment were sorted using CD45RO/CCR7/CD25/CD127/CD95/CD27. Purity exceeding 95% was reached by all sorted populations. General study findings and limits: All four CD4+ subsets from Type 1 diabetes patients carried moderately but significantly shorter TCRB CDR3s. A closer apparent resemblance between naive, central memory and Treg TCRB repertoires was seen in patients than in healthy donors.

The sequenced sample consisted of central memory CD4+ T cells from blood. The chain recombines TRBV5-1 with TRBJ1-5; D not resolved. This clonotype was obtained from a man aged 18 to 30 with type 1 diabetes. The CDR3 spells CASSLDGSFTVDIHF. CDR3 sequence (DNA): TGCGCCAGCAGCTTGGACGGTTCCTTTACAGTAGATATCCATTTT. The complete variable domain, with remaining parts taken from reference TRBV5-1 and TRBJ1-5, reads KAGVTQTPRYLIKTRGQQVTLSCSPISGHRSVSWYQQTPGQGLQFLFEYFSETQRNKGNFPGRFSGRQFSNSRSEMNVSTLELGDSALYLCASSLDGSFTVDIHFGDGTRLSIL.